This T cell receptor beta chain was captured in a study of cytomegalovirus exposure and HLA in healthy donors (TCRdb year 2017). Looking at the study overall: The roughly 700 repertoires of the first cohort and the 95 to 150 validation repertoires were produced on the same platform, according to a later analysis. A separate validation cohort of 100 to 150 different subjects was used in addition to the roughly 700-subject first cohort. To predict cytomegalovirus infection status, the study brought together high-throughput TCR immunosequencing, statistical association of individual TCRs with disease status, and machine learning. The study was designed to test whether signatures of past pathogen exposure could be identified by cataloging public T cell receptors. Overall study results and their limits: According to the authors, the approach could potentially be generalized to other disease states and immunological phenotypes. All 120 or so repertoires were used to score co-occurrence in the validation cohort in a later analysis, because that analysis had no HLA typing for the cohort. Cytomegalovirus status was reported to be diagnosed by the classifier with high specificity and sensitivity in both the original and validation cohorts. Subsequent analysis determined that TCRs grouped into clusters in the first cohort also showed a tendency toward co-occurrence across the 90 to 150 validation repertoires, and 90% to 95% of cluster scores exceeded 0. Three of the identified cytomegalovirus-associated TCR beta chains were confirmed in vitro to be specific for cytomegalovirus antigens. Most TCR sequences were seen in very few donors, while some public TCRs were found in many individuals. The study gave a list of under 200 TCR beta chains associated with cytomegalovirus.

As for this clone: Its antigen remains unidentified. No clone much larger than this one lies a single base away; base qualities are absent.

The donors belonged to the validation cohort of over a hundred subjects, which was separate from the approximately 610-subject first cohort. CDR3 length: 14 amino acids, cysteine to phenylalanine. Only CDR3 DNA remains: 42 bases, in frame from the first base. Trimming accounts for 0 bases at V and 9 bases at J, while the number of junction bases matched to no gene is 6. The germline V gene specifies SGHDT as CDR1 and YYEEEE as CDR2. The library came from the immunoSEQ multiplex PCR assay. The source study handled its data this way. To diagnose cytomegalovirus status from the catalog of TCR beta chain sequences, a statistical classification framework was built. Drawn from immuneACCESS, this table holds only the in-frame rearrangements with V and J called that TCRdb kept. Clones are partly lost; checked studies trace under half to an unresolved V gene and leave the rest unexplained. Clone size and V and J calls were adopted from that table, with D and trimming inferred from the DNA. This sample lists about 200,000 clones; around four fifths were detected once. Around 5.4% of the sample comes from the top ten.

The chain is assembled from TRBV5-6 and TRBJ1-5; TRBD1 agrees with 7 junctional bases. This receptor was taken from a woman under 30 in good health and CMV-seronegative. The specimen sequenced was PBMCs. For the CDR3, the sequence is CASSLGTGLRPQHF. The bases are TGTGCCAGCAGCTTGGGGACAGGTCTGCGGCCCCAGCATTTT.